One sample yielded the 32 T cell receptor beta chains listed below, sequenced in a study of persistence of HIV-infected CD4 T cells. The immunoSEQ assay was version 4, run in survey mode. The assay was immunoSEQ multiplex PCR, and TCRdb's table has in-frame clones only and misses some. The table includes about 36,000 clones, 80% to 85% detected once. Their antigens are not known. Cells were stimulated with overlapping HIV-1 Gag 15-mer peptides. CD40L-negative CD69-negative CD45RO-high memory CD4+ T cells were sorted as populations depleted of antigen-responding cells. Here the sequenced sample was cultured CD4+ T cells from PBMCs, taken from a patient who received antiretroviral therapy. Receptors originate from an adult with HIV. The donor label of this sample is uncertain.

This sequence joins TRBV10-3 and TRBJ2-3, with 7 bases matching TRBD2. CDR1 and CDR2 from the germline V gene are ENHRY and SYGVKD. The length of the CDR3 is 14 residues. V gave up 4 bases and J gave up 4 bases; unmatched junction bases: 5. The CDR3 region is CAISGSSGSDTQYF. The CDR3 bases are TGTGCCATCAGTGGTTCTAGCGGTTCAGATACGCAGTATTTT.

The CDR3 DNA reads as TGTGCCAGCAAATTAGTTGGACTAGCGTCAGATACGCAGTATTTT. Protein sequence: CASKLVGLASDTQYF. The J gene is TRBJ2-3, the V gene TRBV2, with TRBD2 matching over 9 bases. Per germline, CDR1 SNHLY and CDR2 FYNNEI. This CDR3 has 15 amino acids. J lost 4 bases, V lost 7 bases, and 9 bases had no gene match.

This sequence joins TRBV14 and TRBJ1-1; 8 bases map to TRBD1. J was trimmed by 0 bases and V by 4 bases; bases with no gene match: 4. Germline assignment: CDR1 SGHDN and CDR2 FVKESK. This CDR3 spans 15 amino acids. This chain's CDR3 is CASSLRTGLNTEAFF. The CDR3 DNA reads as TGTGCCAGCAGCCTTCGGACAGGGTTGAACACTGAAGCTTTCTTT.

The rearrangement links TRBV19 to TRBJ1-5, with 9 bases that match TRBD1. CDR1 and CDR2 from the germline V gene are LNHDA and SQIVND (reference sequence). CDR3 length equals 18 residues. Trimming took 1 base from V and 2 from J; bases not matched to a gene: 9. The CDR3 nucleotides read TGTGCCAGTAGTATAGGGGACAGGGATCCCTATGGCAATCAGCCCCAGCATTTT. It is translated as CASSIGDRDPYGNQPQHF.

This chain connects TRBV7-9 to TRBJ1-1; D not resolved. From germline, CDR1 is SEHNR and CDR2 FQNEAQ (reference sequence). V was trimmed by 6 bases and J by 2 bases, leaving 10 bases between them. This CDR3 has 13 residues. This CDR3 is CASSMGGNTEAFF. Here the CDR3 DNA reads TGTGCCAGCAGTATGGGCGGTAACACTGAAGCTTTCTTT.

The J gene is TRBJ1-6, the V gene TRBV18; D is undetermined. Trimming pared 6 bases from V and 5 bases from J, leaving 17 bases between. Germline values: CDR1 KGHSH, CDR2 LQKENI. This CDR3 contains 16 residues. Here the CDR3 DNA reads TGTGCCAGCTCCTCCTATCGGGGTGGCGATAATTCACCCCTCCACTTT. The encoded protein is CASSSYRGGDNSPLHF.

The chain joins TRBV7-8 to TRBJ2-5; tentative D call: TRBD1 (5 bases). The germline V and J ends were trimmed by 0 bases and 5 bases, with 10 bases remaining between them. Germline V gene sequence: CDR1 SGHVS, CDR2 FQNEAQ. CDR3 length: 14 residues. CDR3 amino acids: CASSLAAGRETQYF. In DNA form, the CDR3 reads TGTGCCAGCAGCTTAGCTGCAGGGCGGGAGACCCAGTACTTC.

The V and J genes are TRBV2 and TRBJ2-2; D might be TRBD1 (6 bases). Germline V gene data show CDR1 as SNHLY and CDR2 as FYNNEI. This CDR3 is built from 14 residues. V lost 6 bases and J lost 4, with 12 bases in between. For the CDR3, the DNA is TGTGCCAGCAGGCAACAGGGTCCCACCGGGGAGCTGTTTTTT. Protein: CASRQQGPTGELFF.

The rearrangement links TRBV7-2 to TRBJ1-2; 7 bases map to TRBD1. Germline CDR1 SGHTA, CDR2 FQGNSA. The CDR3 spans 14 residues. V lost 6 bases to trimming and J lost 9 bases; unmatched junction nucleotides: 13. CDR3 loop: CASSQAGAGGSYTF. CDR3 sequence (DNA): TGTGCCAGCAGTCAGGCTGGGGCAGGGGGGAGCTACACCTTC.

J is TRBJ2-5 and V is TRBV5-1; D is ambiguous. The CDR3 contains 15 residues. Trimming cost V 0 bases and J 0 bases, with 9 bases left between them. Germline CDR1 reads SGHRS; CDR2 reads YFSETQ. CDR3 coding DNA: TGCGCCAGCAGCTTGGATGCCGGCTACCAAGAGACCCAGTACTTC. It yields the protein CASSLDAGYQETQYF. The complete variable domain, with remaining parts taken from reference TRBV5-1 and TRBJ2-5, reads KAGVTQTPRYLIKTRGQQVTLSCSPISGHRSVSWYQQTPGQGLQFLFEYFSETQRNKGNFPGRFSGRQFSNSRSEMNVSTLELGDSALYLCASSLDAGYQETQYFGPGTRLLVL.

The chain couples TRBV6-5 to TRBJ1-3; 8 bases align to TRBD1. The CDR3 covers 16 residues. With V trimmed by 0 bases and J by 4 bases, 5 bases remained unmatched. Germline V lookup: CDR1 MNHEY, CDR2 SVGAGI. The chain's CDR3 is CASSYSIAGGGNTIYF. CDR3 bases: TGTGCCAGCAGTTACTCGATCGCAGGGGGCGGAAACACCATATATTTT.

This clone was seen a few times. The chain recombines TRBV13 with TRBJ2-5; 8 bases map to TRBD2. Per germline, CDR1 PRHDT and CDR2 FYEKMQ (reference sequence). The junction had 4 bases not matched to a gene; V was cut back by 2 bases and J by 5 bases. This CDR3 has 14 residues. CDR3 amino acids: CASSLRGGRETQYF. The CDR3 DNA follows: TGTGCCAGCAGCTTACGGGGGGGACGGGAGACCCAGTACTTC.

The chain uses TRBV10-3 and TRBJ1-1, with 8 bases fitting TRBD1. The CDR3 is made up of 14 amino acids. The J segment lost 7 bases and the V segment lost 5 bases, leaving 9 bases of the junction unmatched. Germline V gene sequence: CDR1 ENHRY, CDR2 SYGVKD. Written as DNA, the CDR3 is TGTGCCATCAGTTATCTTGACAGGGGCGGTGAAGCTTTCTTT. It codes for CAISYLDRGGEAFF.

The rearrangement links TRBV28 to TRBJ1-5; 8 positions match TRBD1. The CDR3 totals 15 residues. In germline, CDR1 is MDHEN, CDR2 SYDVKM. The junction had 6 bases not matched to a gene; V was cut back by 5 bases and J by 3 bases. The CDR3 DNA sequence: TGTGCCAGCAGTCGGACAGGGCAGGTCAATCAGCCCCAGCATTTT. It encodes CASSRTGQVNQPQHF.

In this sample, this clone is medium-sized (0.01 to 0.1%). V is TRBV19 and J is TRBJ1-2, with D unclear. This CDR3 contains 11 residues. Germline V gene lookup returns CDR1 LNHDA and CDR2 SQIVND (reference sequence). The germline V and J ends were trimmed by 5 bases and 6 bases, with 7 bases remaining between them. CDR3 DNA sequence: TGTGCCAGTAGTGTGTTTAATGGCTACACCTTC. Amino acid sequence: CASSVFNGYTF. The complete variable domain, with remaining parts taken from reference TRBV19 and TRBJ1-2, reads DGGITQSPKYLFRKEGQNVTLSCEQNLNHDAMYWYRQDPGQGLRLIYYSQIVNDFQKGDIAEGYSVSREKKESFPLTVTSAQKNPTAFYLCASSVFNGYTFGSGTRLTVV.

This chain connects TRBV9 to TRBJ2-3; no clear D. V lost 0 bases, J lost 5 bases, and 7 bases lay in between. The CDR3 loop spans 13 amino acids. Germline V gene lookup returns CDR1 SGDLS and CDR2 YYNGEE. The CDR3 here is CASSVVLGDTQYF. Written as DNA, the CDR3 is TGTGCCAGCAGCGTAGTTCTCGGAGATACGCAGTATTTT.

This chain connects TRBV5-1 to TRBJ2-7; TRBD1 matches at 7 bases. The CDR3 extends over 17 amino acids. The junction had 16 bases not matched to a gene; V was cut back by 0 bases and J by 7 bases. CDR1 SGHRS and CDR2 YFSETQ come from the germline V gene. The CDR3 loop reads CASSLVPTTTGTDEQYF. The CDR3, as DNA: TGCGCCAGCAGCTTGGTCCCGACTACGACAGGGACGGATGAGCAGTACTTC.

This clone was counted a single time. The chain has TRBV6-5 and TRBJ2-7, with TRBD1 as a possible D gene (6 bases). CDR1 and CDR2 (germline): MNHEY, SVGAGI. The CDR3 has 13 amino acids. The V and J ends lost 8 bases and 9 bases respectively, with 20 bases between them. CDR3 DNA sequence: TGTGCCAGCGCCCGGGACATCGAATCCGGGCAGTACGTC. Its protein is CASARDIESGQYV.

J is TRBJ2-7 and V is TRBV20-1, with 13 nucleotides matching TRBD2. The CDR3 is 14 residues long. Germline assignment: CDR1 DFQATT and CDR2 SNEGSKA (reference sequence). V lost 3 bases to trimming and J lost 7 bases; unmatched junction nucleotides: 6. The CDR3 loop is CSASLGLAGYEQYF. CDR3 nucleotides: TGCAGTGCTAGTTTGGGACTAGCGGGGTATGAGCAGTACTTC.

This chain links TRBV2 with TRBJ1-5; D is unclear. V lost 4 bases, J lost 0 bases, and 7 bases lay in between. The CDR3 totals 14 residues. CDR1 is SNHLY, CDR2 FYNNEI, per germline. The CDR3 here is CASSVRYSNQPQHF. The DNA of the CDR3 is TGTGCCAGCAGTGTCCGCTATAGCAATCAGCCCCAGCATTTT. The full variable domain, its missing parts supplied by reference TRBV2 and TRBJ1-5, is EPEVTQTPSHQVTQMGQEVILRCVPISNHLYFYWYRQILGQKVEFLVSFYNNEISEKSEIFDDQFSVERPDGSNFTLKIRSTKLEDSAMYFCASSVRYSNQPQHFGDGTRLSIL.

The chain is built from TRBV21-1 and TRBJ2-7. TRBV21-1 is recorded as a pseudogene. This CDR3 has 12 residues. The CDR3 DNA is TGTGCCAGCAGCAGAAAGGATAACGAGCAGTACTTC. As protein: CASSRKDNEQYF.

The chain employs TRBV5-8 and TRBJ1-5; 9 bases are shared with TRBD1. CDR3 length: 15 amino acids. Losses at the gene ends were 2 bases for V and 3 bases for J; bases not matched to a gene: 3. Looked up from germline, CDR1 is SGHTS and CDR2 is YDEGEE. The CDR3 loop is CASSFWTGDNQPQHF. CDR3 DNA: TGTGCCAGCAGCTTCTGGACAGGGGACAATCAGCCCCAGCATTTT.

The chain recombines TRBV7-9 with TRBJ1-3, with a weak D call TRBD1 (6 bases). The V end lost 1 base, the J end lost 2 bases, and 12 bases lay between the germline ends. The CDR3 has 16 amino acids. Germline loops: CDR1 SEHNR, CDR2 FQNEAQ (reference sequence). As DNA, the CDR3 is TGTGCCAGCAGCTTAGGAGAGGGGGACACTGGAAACACCATATATTTT. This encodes CASSLGEGDTGNTIYF.

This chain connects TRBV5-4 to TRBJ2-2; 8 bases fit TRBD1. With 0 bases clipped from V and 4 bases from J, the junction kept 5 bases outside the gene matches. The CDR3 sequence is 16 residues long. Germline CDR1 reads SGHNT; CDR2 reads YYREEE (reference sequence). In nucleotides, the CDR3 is TGTGCCAGCAGCTTGGCCAGCAGGGGGCCCACCGGGGAGCTGTTTTTT. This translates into CASSLASRGPTGELFF. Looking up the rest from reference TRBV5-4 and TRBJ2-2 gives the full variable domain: ETGVTQSPTHLIKTRGQQVTLRCSSQSGHNTVSWYQQALGQGPQFIFQYYREEENGRGNFPPRFSGLQFPNYSSELNVNALELDDSALYLCASSLASRGPTGELFFGEGSRLTVL.

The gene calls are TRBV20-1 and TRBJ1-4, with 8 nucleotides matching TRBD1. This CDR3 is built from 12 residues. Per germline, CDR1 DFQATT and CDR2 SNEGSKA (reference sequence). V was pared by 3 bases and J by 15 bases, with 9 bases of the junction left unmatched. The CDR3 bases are TGCAGTGCTAGTCCTTATCGGGACAGGATGTTTTTT. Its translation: CSASPYRDRMFF.

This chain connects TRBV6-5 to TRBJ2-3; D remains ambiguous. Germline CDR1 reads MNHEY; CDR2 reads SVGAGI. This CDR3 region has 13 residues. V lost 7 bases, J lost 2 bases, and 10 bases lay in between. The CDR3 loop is CASTGRYTDTQYF. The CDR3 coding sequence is TGTGCCAGCACCGGACGGTACACAGATACGCAGTATTTT.

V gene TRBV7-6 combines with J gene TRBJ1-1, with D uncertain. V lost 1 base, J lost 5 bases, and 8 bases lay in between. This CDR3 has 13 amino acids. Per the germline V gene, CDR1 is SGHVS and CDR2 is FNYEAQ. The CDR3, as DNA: TGTGCCAGCAGCTTAGGTTTGGCTACTGAAGCTTTCTTT. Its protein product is CASSLGLATEAFF.

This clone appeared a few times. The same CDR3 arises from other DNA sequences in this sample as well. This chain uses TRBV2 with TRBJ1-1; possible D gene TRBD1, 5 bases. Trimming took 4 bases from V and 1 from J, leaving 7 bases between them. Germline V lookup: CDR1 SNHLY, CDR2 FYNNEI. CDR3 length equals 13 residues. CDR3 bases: TGTGCCAGCAGTGGACAGCGGAACACTGAAGCTTTCTTT. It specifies CASSGQRNTEAFF.

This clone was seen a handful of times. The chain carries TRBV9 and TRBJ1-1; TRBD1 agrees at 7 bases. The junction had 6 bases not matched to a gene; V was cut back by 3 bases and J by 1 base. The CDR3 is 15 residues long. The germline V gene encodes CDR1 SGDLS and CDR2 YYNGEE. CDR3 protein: CASSATGARNTEAFF. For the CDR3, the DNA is TGTGCCAGCAGCGCTACAGGGGCCCGGAACACTGAAGCTTTCTTT.

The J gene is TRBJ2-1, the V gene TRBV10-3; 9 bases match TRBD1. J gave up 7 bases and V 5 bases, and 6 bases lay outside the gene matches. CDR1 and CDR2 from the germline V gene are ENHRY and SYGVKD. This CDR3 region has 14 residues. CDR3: CAISLGQGRNEQFF. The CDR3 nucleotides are TGTGCCATCAGTCTTGGACAGGGGAGGAATGAGCAGTTCTTC.

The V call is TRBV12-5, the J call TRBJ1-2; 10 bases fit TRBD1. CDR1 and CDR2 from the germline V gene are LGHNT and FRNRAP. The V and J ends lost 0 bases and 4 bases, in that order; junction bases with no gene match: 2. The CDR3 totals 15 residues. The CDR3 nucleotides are TGTGCTAGTGGTTTGGTGGGGACAGGGGCCTATGGCTACACCTTC. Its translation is CASGLVGTGAYGYTF. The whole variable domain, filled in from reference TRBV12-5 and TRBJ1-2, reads DARVTQTPRHKVTEMGQEVTMRCQPILGHNTVFWYRQTMMQGLELLAYFRNRAPLDDSGMPKDRFSAEMPDATLATLKIQPSEPRDSAVYFCASGLVGTGAYGYTFGSGTRLTVV.

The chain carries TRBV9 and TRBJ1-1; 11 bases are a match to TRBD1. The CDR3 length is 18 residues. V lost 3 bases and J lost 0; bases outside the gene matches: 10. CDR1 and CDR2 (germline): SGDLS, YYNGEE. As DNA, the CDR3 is TGTGCCAGCAGCGGCCGCCGTGGGACAGGGGGATTGAACACTGAAGCTTTCTTT. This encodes CASSGRRGTGGLNTEAFF.